A selection of T cell receptor beta chains follows, all from one sample in a study of shared T cell receptors in the human thymus. Produced via immunoSEQ multiplex PCR; TCRdb's table is partial and in-frame only. The table includes a few hundred thousand clones, approximately 95% detected once. The source material was thymocytes. The receptors were sampled from a human donor. The conserved cysteine and the conserved F or W are not part of the CDR3 here. Size tells how often a clone was seen (once, few, many) or the class of an expanded clone, and some rows leave it out.

size: -
V: TRBV27
CDR3: ASSTAGVGADTQY

size: -
V: TRBV9
CDR3: ASSPFTDANYGYT

size: -
V: TRBV30
CDR3: AWSSSAGDGNTEAF

size: -
V: TRBV19
CDR3: ASQPSIGGWIAKNIQY

size: -
V: TRBV6-5
CDR3: ASTNFFRAQY

size: -
V: TRBV28
CDR3: ASREGQGAGDTEAF

size: -
V: TRBV5-8
CDR3: ASSGGLESSYEQY

size: -
V: TRBV7-7
CDR3: ASSSGLTGETQY

size: -
V: TRBV29-1
CDR3: SVYPGRTGGRNEQF

size: -
V: TRBV15
CDR3: ATSSRDSSSYEQY

size: -
V: TRBV30
CDR3: AWRRRTGASNYGYT

size: -
V: TRBV28
CDR3: ASSLRDTSGRAGQQF

size: once
V: TRBV7-8
CDR3: ASSKARARWSYEQY

size: once
V: TRBV27
CDR3: ASSLRNEQF

size: -
V: TRBV4-1
CDR3: ASSQEGTGVSTTSTDTQY

size: -
V: TRBV4-2
CDR3: ASSQGGLAGCNEQF

size: -
V: TRBV7-2
CDR3: ASSPPSSETQY

size: -
V: TRBV23-1
CDR3: ASSRYRGPLNEKLF

size: -
V: TRBV5-6
CDR3: ASSFIDRDLNYGYT

size: -
V: TRBV29-1
CDR3: SVPGQGVYEQY

size: -
V: TRBV6-6
CDR3: ASTPTSGRPPFEQY

size: -
V: TRBV4-3
CDR3: ASSAGGGAETQY

size: -
V: TRBV28
CDR3: ASSFIPDRGERDAEKLF

size: once
V: TRBV6-4
CDR3: ASSHLAGGQETQY

size: -
V: TRBV27
CDR3: ASSIRGPPYEQY

size: -
V: TRBV28
CDR3: ASSPTSPPRLGTGGNEQF

size: once
V: TRBV7-2
CDR3: ASSPRTAPDSSTDTQY

size: -
V: TRBV7-9
CDR3: ASSTEEPLYEQY

size: -
V: TRBV11-2
CDR3: ASSLSKEWGYT

size: -
V: TRBV19
CDR3: ASSNGTREAYEQY

size: -
V: TRBV2
CDR3: ASRAGQSSGNTIY

size: -
V: TRBV18
CDR3: ASSLDGASGANVLT

size: once
V: TRBV10-1
CDR3: ASMGTVNTGELF